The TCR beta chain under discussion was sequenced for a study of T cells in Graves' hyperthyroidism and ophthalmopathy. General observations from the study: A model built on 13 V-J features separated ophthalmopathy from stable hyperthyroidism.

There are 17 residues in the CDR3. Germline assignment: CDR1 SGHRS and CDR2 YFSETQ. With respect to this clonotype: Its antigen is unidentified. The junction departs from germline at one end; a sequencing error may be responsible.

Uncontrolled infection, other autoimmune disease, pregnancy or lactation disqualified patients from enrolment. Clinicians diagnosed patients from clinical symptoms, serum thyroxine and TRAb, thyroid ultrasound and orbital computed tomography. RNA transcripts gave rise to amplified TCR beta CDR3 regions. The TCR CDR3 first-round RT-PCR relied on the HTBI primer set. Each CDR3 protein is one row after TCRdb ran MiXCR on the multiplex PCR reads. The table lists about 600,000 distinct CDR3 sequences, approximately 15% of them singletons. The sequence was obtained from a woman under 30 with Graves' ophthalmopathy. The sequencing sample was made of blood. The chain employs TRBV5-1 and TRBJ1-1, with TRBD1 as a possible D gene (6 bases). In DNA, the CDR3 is TGCGCCAGCGGCTTGGTGGTCAGGGGAAGAGGTAACACCGAAGCTTTCTTT. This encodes CASGLVVRGRGNTEAFF.